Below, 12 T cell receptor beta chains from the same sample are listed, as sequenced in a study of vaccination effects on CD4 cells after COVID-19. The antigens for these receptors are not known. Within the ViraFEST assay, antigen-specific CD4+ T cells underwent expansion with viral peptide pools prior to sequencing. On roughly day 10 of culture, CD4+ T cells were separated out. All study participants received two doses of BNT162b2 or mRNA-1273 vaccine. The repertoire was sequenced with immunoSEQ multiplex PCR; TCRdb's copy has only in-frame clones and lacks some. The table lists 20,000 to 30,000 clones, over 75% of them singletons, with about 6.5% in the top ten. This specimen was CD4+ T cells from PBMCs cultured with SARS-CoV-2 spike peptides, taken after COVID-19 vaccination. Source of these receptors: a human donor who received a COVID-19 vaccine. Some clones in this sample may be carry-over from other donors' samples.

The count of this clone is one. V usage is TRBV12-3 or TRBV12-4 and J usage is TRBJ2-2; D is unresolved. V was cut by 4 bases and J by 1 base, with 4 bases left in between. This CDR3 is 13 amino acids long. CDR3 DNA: TGTGCCAGCAGTTGGGTGAACACCGGGGAGCTGTTTTTT. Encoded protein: CASSWVNTGELFF.

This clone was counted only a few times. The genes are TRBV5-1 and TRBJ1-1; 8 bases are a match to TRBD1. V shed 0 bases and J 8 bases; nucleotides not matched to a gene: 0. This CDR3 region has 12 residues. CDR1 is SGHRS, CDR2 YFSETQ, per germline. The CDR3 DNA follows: TGCGCCAGCAGCTTGGGGGACAGGGAAGCTTTCTTT. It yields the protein CASSLGDREAFF.

CDR3 sequence (DNA): TGTGCCAGCATTGGGGGGGCTGCTCAGCCCCAGCATTTT. It specifies CASIGGAAQPQHF. The rearrangement links TRBV6-5 to TRBJ1-5; TRBD1 might be the D (6 bases). Germline CDR1 and CDR2: MNHEY and SVGAGI. V dropped 7 bases and J dropped 6 bases, with 13 bases sitting between them. This CDR3 spans 13 amino acids.

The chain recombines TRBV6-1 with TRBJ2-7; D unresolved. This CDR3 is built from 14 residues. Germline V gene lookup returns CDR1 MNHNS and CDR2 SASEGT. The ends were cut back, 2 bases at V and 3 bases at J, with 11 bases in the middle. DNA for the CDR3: TGTGCCAGCAGTGAATCCCACGAGGTCTACGAGCAGTACTTC. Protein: CASSESHEVYEQYF.

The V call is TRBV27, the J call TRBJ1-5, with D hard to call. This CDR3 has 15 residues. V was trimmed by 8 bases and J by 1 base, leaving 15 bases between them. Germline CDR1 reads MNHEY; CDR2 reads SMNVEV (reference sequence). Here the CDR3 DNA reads TGTGCCAGCGGACCCGTAAACAGAAGCAATCAGCCCCAGCATTTT. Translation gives CASGPVNRSNQPQHF.

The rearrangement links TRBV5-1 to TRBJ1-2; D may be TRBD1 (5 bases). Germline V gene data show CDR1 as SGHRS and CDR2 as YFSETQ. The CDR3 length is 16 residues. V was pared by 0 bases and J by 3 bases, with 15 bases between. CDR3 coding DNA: TGCGCCAGCAGCTTGGGTTTCGGGTTAGGGGACTATGGCTACACCTTC. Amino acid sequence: CASSLGFGLGDYGYTF.

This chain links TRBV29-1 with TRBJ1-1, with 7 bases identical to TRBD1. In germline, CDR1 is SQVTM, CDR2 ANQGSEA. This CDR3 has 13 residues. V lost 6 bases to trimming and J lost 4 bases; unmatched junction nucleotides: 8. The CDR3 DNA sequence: TGCAGCGTGTTGACAGGGAGCGCCACTGAAGCTTTCTTT. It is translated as CSVLTGSATEAFF.

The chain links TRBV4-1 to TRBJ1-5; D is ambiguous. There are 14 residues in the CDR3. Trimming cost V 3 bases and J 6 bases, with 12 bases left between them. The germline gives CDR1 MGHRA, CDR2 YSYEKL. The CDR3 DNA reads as TGCGCCAGCAGCCAGCGCCCTTTTAGTCAGCCCCAGCATTTT. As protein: CASSQRPFSQPQHF.

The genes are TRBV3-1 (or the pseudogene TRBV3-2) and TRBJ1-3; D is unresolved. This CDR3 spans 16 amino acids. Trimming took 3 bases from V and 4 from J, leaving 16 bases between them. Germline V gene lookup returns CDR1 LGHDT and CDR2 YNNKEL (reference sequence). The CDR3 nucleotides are TGTGCCAGCAGCCAGAGGGCCGTTCTGAGAGGAAACACCATATATTTT. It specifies CASSQRAVLRGNTIYF.

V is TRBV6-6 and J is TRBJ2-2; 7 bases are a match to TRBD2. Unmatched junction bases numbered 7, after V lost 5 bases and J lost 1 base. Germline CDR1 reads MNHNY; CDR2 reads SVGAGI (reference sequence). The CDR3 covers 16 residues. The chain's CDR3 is CASSPRQRGNTGELFF. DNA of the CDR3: TGTGCCAGCAGTCCACGGCAGCGGGGGAACACCGGGGAGCTGTTTTTT.

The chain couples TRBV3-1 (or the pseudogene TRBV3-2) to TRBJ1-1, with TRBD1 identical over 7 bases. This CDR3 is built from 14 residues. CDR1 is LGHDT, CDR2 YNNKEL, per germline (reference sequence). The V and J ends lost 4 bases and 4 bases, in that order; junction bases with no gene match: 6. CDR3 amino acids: CASSRNRGITEAFF. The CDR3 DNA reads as TGTGCCAGCAGCCGTAACAGGGGAATCACTGAAGCTTTCTTT.

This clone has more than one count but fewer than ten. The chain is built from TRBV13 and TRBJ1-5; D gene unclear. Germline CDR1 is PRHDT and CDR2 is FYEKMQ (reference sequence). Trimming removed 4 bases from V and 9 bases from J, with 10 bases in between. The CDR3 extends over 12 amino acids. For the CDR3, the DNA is TGTGCCAGCAGCTCGAAGTGGCCGCCCCAGCATTTT. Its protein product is CASSSKWPPQHF. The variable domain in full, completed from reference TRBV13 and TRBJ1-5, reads AAGVIQSPRHLIKEKRETATLKCYPIPRHDTVYWYQQGPGQDPQFLISFYEKMQSDKGSIPDRFSAQQFSDYHSELNMSSLELGDSALYFCASSSKWPPQHFGDGTRLSIL.